The TCR beta chain described here comes from a study of Graves' ophthalmopathy and Graves' hyperthyroidism. The CDR3 has 15 amino acids. Germline V CDR1 and CDR2: SGHAT, FQNNGV. This clonotype was counted between two and nine times. The junction departs from the called germline gene at one end, perhaps through a read error. Amplification of the TCR beta CDR3 regions used RNA transcripts (as template). First-round RT-PCR relied on HTBI primers, and a second-round multiplex PCR came next. TCRdb called the multiplex PCR reads again in MiXCR, with one record for every CDR3 protein. The sample contains hundreds of thousands of distinct CDR3 sequences, 40% of which appear only once.

The sequence derives from an adult man with Graves' ophthalmopathy. Sequenced: peripheral blood. The chain joins TRBV11-2 to TRBJ2-7; 7 positions agree with TRBD1. The CDR3 coding sequence is TGCGCCAGCAGCCATAGACAGGGATCCTCCTACGAGCAGTACTTC. It encodes CASSHRQGSSYEQYF.